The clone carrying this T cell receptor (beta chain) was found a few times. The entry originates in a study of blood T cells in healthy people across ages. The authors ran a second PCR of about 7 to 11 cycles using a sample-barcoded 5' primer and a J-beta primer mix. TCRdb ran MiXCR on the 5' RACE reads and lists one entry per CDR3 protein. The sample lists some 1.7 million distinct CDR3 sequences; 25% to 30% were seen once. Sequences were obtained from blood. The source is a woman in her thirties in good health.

CDR3 coding DNA: TGCGCCAGCAGCACGACAGGGGGCGTCAATCAGCCCCAGCATTTT. This codes for CASSTTGGVNQPQHF. This chain links TRBV5-1 with TRBJ1-5, with 10 positions matching TRBD1. The J segment lost 3 bases and the V segment lost 4 bases, leaving 4 bases of the junction unmatched. The CDR3 has 15 amino acids. Germline V CDR1 and CDR2: SGHRS, YFSETQ.